These 21 T cell receptor beta chains were sequenced from one sample in a study of T cell responses to AZD1222 COVID-19 vaccine. Clones were read by immunoSEQ multiplex PCR, and TCRdb kept only the in-frame ones, dropping some. This table has roughly 140,000 clones, 82% appearing once. The specimen was peripheral blood, collected on day 0 of MenACWY control vaccination. The source of these receptors is an adult in good health.

This CDR3 reads CASSYRDRFYGYTF. The CDR3 nucleotides are TGTGCCAGCAGTTACAGGGACAGATTTTATGGCTACACCTTC. V is TRBV6-5 and J is TRBJ1-2, with 7 bases lining up with TRBD1. Germline loops: CDR1 MNHEY, CDR2 SVGAGI. The CDR3 sequence is 14 residues long. V shed 2 bases, J shed 5 bases, and the junction held 5 bases outside the gene matches.

The chain employs TRBV3-1 (or the pseudogene TRBV3-2) and TRBJ1-3; D uncertain. The V end was cut by 4 bases, the J end by 1 base, with 17 bases between. Looked up from germline, CDR1 is LGHDT and CDR2 is YNNKEL (reference sequence). The CDR3 covers 17 residues. CDR3 amino acids: CASSLGITTPSGNTIYF. CDR3 coding DNA: TGTGCCAGCAGCCTTGGGATAACCACCCCATCTGGAAACACCATATATTTT.

The V call is TRBV7-7, the J call TRBJ2-2, with 7 bases lining up with TRBD1. This CDR3 region has 12 residues. Unmatched junction bases numbered 1, after V lost 5 bases and J lost 7 bases. Germline CDR1 reads SSHAT; CDR2 reads FNYEAQ (reference sequence). CDR3 DNA sequence: TGTGCCAGCAGCCCAGGGGGCGGGGAGCTGTTTTTT. Its protein product is CASSPGGGELFF. Drawing the rest from reference TRBV7-7 and TRBJ2-2, the complete variable domain is GAGVSQSPRYKVTKRGQDVTLRCDPISSHATLYWYQQALGQGPEFLTYFNYEAQPDKSGLPSDRFSAERPEGSISTLTIQRTEQRDSAMYRCASSPGGGELFFGEGSRLTVL.

V gene TRBV18 combines with J gene TRBJ1-3; D gene uncertain. V was trimmed by 2 bases and J by 4 bases, leaving 3 bases between them. The CDR3 has 12 residues. The V gene's germline CDR1 is KGHSH and CDR2 LQKENI. In DNA, the CDR3 is TGTGCCAGCTCACCAAAGGGAAACACCATATATTTT. This gives the protein CASSPKGNTIYF.

V usage is TRBV6-5 and J usage is TRBJ1-6; D is unresolved. The ends were cut back, 0 bases at V and 8 bases at J, with 11 bases in the middle. Per the germline V gene, CDR1 is MNHEY and CDR2 is SVGAGI. The CDR3 has 15 amino acids. CDR3 loop: CASSYSPSLDSPLHF. The CDR3 DNA reads as TGTGCCAGCAGTTACTCTCCCAGTTTAGATTCACCCCTCCACTTT.

The V call is TRBV4-2, the J call TRBJ1-6; D unclear. CDR1 is LGHNA, CDR2 YNFKEQ, per germline. CDR3 length: 13 amino acids. The V end lost 3 bases, the J end lost 11 bases, and 11 bases lay between the germline ends. CDR3 nucleotide sequence: TGTGCCAGCAGCCATGTCGGGGAAACACCCCTCCACTTT. Translation: CASSHVGETPLHF.

The J gene is TRBJ1-1, the V gene TRBV7-3; D gene ambiguous. This CDR3 contains 13 residues. V was trimmed by 5 bases and J by 1 base, leaving 8 bases between them. Germline V gene lookup returns CDR1 SGHTA and CDR2 FQGTGA. In DNA form, the CDR3 reads TGTGCCAGCAGCCCCTGGGAGAACACTGAAGCTTTCTTT. It encodes CASSPWENTEAFF.

This chain connects TRBV6-1 to TRBJ1-4, with D unresolved. This CDR3 is built from 16 residues. The V end was cut by 4 bases, the J end by 3 bases, with 15 bases between. CDR1 is MNHNS, CDR2 SASEGT, per germline. CDR3 DNA sequence: TGTGCCAGCAGTGCCCAAAGTGGGTCGGCTAATGAAAAACTGTTTTTT. Translation gives CASSAQSGSANEKLFF.

This chain uses TRBV27 with TRBJ1-1, with TRBD1 matching over 8 bases. This CDR3 contains 14 residues. With V trimmed by 5 bases and J by 1 base, 3 bases remained unmatched. The germline gives CDR1 MNHEY, CDR2 SMNVEV (reference sequence). The chain's CDR3 is CASSPGQANTEAFF. The DNA for the CDR3 is TGTGCCAGCAGTCCGGGACAGGCGAACACTGAAGCTTTCTTT.

The chain has TRBV7-3 and TRBJ2-2, with 13 bases that match TRBD2. The CDR3 is 19 residues long. With V trimmed by 4 bases and J by 1 base, 9 bases remained unmatched. Germline V gives CDR1 SGHTA, CDR2 FQGTGA. Written as DNA, the CDR3 is TGTGCCAGCAGCTCCAGACTAGCGGGGGGCCTAATGAACACCGGGGAGCTGTTTTTT. It encodes CASSSRLAGGLMNTGELFF.

V gene TRBV9 combines with J gene TRBJ2-5, with a possible D match to TRBD2 (5 bases). This CDR3 is 16 amino acids long. From germline, CDR1 is SGDLS and CDR2 YYNGEE. Trimming left V 4 bases short and J 2 bases short, with 18 bases between. CDR3 DNA: TGTGCCAGCAGCCCCTGGGGAGACCAACAACAAGAGACCCAGTACTTC. This sequence encodes CASSPWGDQQQETQYF.

This sequence joins TRBV9 and TRBJ1-5, with D tentatively TRBD1 (6 bases). Trimming stripped 3 bases from V and 6 bases from J, with 13 bases between. CDR3 length: 14 residues. The germline V gene has CDR1 SGDLS and CDR2 YYNGEE. This chain's CDR3 is CASSEQGSGQPQHF. In DNA form, the CDR3 reads TGTGCCAGCAGCGAACAGGGCAGCGGTCAGCCCCAGCATTTT.

The CDR3 sequence: CASSQITGGDGYTF. CDR3 DNA: TGCGCCAGCAGCCAGATTACAGGGGGCGATGGCTACACCTTC. J is TRBJ1-2 and V is TRBV4-1, with 9 bases that match TRBD1. V shed 3 bases and J 6 bases; nucleotides not matched to a gene: 5. CDR3 length: 14 residues. CDR1 MGHRA and CDR2 YSYEKL come from the germline V gene.

The chain couples TRBV28 to TRBJ2-4; D is uncertain. The germline V gene has CDR1 MDHEN and CDR2 SYDVKM. There are 13 residues in the CDR3. V lost 7 bases and J lost 9, with 16 bases in between. The CDR3 nucleotides are TGTGCCAGCATGGGAAGCCAAAGGAGCATTCAGTACTTC. Translated, it gives CASMGSQRSIQYF. The variable domain in full, completed from reference TRBV28 and TRBJ2-4, reads DVKVTQSSRYLVKRTGEKVFLECVQDMDHENMFWYRQDPGLGLRLIYFSYDVKMKEKGDIPEGYSVSREKKERFSLILESASTNQTSMYLCASMGSQRSIQYFGAGTRLSVL.

This clone came up a few times. The chain links TRBV19 to TRBJ1-6, with 8 bases matching TRBD1. Germline CDR1 reads LNHDA; CDR2 reads SQIVND (reference sequence). This CDR3 comprises 13 residues. V shed 6 bases, J shed 7 bases, and the junction held 2 bases outside the gene matches. CDR3 in DNA: TGTGCCAGTAGACAGGGGGGCAATTCACCCCTCCACTTT. This codes for CASRQGGNSPLHF.

This sequence joins TRBV3-1 (or the pseudogene TRBV3-2) and TRBJ2-1; possible D gene TRBD1, 5 bases. This CDR3 spans 13 amino acids. Germline CDR1 is LGHDT and CDR2 is YNNKEL (reference sequence). The V end was cut by 1 base, the J end by 7 bases, with 8 bases between. The CDR3 here is CASSQVAGNEQFF. The CDR3 bases are TGTGCCAGCAGCCAAGTAGCAGGGAATGAGCAGTTCTTC.

The rearrangement uses TRBV5-1 and TRBJ2-5; D not certain. The germline gives CDR1 SGHRS, CDR2 YFSETQ. The V end was cut by 4 bases, the J end by 7 bases, with 17 bases between. The CDR3 contains 14 residues. The CDR3 region has the DNA TGCGCCAGCAGCCCTCGGACGGACCCTGGGACCCAGTACTTC. This encodes CASSPRTDPGTQYF.

This chain uses TRBV5-1 with TRBJ2-2; the D gene could be TRBD1 or TRBD2 (5 bases each). CDR3 size: 16 residues. Per the germline V gene, CDR1 is SGHRS and CDR2 is YFSETQ. Deletions cut 3 bases from V and 0 bases from J, with 12 bases between. The DNA for the CDR3 is TGCGCCAGCAGCTGGGACGGCACATCGAACACCGGGGAGCTGTTTTTT. Its translation is CASSWDGTSNTGELFF. The full variable domain, in which reference TRBV5-1 and TRBJ2-2 provide the parts outside the CDR3, is KAGVTQTPRYLIKTRGQQVTLSCSPISGHRSVSWYQQTPGQGLQFLFEYFSETQRNKGNFPGRFSGRQFSNSRSEMNVSTLELGDSALYLCASSWDGTSNTGELFFGEGSRLTVL.

This CDR3 reads CASSLGQGRLFGQFF. The CDR3 coding sequence is TGTGCCAGCAGCTTGGGACAGGGACGGTTATTTGGGCAGTTCTTC. The chain carries TRBV5-4 and TRBJ2-1; 7 nucleotides align to TRBD1. Trimming removed 0 bases from V and 12 bases from J; junction bases left unmatched: 12. Germline lookup yields CDR1 SGHNT and CDR2 YYREEE (reference sequence). This CDR3 region has 15 residues.

This sequence joins TRBV27 and TRBJ1-3, with a tentative D call TRBD1 (5 bases). Trimming removed 5 bases at V and 2 bases at J, with 10 bases between. This CDR3 has 14 amino acids. CDR1 and CDR2 from the germline V gene are MNHEY and SMNVEV (reference sequence). The DNA of the CDR3 is TGTGCCAGCAGTCAGGGATTCACTGGAAACACCATATATTTT. It codes for CASSQGFTGNTIYF.

This chain uses TRBV3-1 (or the pseudogene TRBV3-2) with TRBJ1-1; D unresolved. The CDR3 spans 17 residues. CDR1 LGHDT and CDR2 YNNKEL come from the germline V gene (reference sequence). V lost 0 bases and J lost 1, with 15 bases in between. The CDR3 spells CASSQDFIYRGNTEAFF. CDR3 bases: TGTGCCAGCAGCCAAGATTTTATATATCGGGGGAACACTGAAGCTTTCTTT.